Below, 20 T cell receptor beta chains from the same sample are listed, as sequenced in a study of cytomegalovirus exposure and HLA in healthy donors. Researchers ran the PCR with 60 Vbeta and 13 Jbeta primers. Using immunoSEQ multiplex PCR, the repertoire was profiled, and TCRdb retains in-frame clones only, with some absent. The sample holds around 150,000 clones, over 75% seen once. Sequenced material: PBMCs. These receptors were taken from a man between 25 and 39 years old in good health and CMV-seronegative.

The chain combines TRBV7-6 with TRBJ2-5; possibly TRBD2 for D (6 bases). V was shortened by 5 bases and J by 2 bases, with 15 bases between the two germline ends. CDR3 length: 15 residues. In germline, CDR1 is SGHVS, CDR2 FNYEAQ. The CDR3 spells CASSGSAGPQETQYF. The CDR3 nucleotides read TGTGCCAGCAGCGGTAGCGCGGGGCCACAAGAGACCCAGTACTTC.

The CDR3 nucleotides read TGTGCCACCGCGACAGAGACGAACACTGAAGCTTTCTTT. This codes for CATATETNTEAFF. The V call is TRBV19, the J call TRBJ1-1; perhaps TRBD1 as D (5 bases). Germline values: CDR1 LNHDA, CDR2 SQIVND (reference sequence). The CDR3 has 13 amino acids. Trimming stripped 10 bases from V and 1 base from J, with 13 bases between.

J is TRBJ2-1 and V is TRBV7-9, with a weak D call TRBD2 (6 bases). CDR3 length: 15 residues. V lost 0 bases to trimming and J lost 8 bases, with 14 bases between them. Germline-derived CDR1 and CDR2 are SEHNR and FQNEAQ (reference sequence). CDR3 loop: CASSLADRGGYEQFF. The CDR3 DNA reads TGTGCCAGCAGCTTAGCAGACAGAGGAGGGTATGAGCAGTTCTTC.

The rearrangement uses TRBV4-1 and TRBJ1-5; weak D call: TRBD1 (6 bases). Germline values: CDR1 MGHRA, CDR2 YSYEKL. CDR3 length equals 14 residues. Trimming removed 3 bases from V and 3 bases from J, with 9 bases in between. CDR3 protein: CASSHRQVNQPQHF. CDR3 DNA: TGCGCCAGCAGCCACCGACAGGTCAATCAGCCCCAGCATTTT.

The V and J genes are TRBV29-1 and TRBJ1-2; possibly TRBD1 for D (5 bases). The CDR3 covers 12 residues. Germline V gene sequence: CDR1 SQVTM, CDR2 ANQGSEA. The V end was cut by 7 bases, the J end by 4 bases, with 13 bases between. The CDR3, as DNA: TGCAGCGCCGAAGGGGATAGCTATGGCTACACCTTC. Its translation is CSAEGDSYGYTF.

The CDR3 sequence is CASSLSGGLTGELFF. The CDR3 coding sequence is TGCGCCAGCAGCTTGAGCGGGGGGCTCACCGGGGAGCTGTTTTTT. The J gene is TRBJ2-2, the V gene TRBV5-1; TRBD2 agrees at 9 bases. V lost 1 base, J lost 4 bases, and 2 bases stayed unmatched. The CDR3 sequence is 15 residues long. The germline V gene has CDR1 SGHRS and CDR2 YFSETQ.

This clone came up many times. The rearrangement joins TRBV9 to TRBJ1-4; the D gene is possibly TRBD1 (6 bases). The CDR3 is 14 amino acids. The V end was cut by 4 bases, the J end by 4 bases, with 11 bases between. Germline CDR1 and CDR2: SGDLS and YYNGEE. CDR3 sequence: CASSFTGHNEKLFF. In nucleotides, the CDR3 is TGTGCCAGCAGCTTTACAGGGCATAATGAAAAACTGTTTTTT.

A single count supports this clone. This rearrangement joins TRBV27 to TRBJ2-2; the D is unclear. Germline-derived CDR1 and CDR2 are MNHEY and SMNVEV (reference sequence). This CDR3 is 11 amino acids long. Trimming stripped 7 bases from V and 5 bases from J, with 5 bases between. Here the CDR3 DNA reads TGTGCCAGCACTCCTACCGGGGAGCTGTTTTTT. Residues: CASTPTGELFF.

The genes are TRBV30 and TRBJ1-5, with D possibly TRBD1 on 5 matching bases. This CDR3 has 15 residues. Per the germline V gene, CDR1 is GTSNPN and CDR2 is SVGIG (reference sequence). Deletions cut 2 bases from V and 6 bases from J, with 17 bases between. As DNA, the CDR3 is TGTGCCTGGAGTTCACAGGCAATACAAGGTCAGCCCCAGCATTTT. Translation gives CAWSSQAIQGQPQHF.

This clone has only a few counts. The chain is built from TRBV28 and TRBJ1-3; D possibly corresponds to TRBD1 (6 bases). CDR3 size: 15 residues. CDR1 and CDR2 (germline): MDHEN, SYDVKM. The V gene lost 7 bases and the J gene lost 2 bases, with 15 bases spanning the gap. The chain's CDR3 is CASTLGGGAGNTIYF. Here the CDR3 DNA reads TGTGCCAGCACCCTTGGGGGCGGTGCTGGAAACACCATATATTTT.

The chain has TRBV4-1 and TRBJ2-3; tentatively, D is TRBD2 (5 bases). Trimming took off 0 bases at V and 6 bases at J, with 13 bases between the two ends. The V gene's germline CDR1 is MGHRA and CDR2 YSYEKL. This CDR3 has 15 residues. DNA for the CDR3: TGCGCCAGCAGCCAAGAAGGAGGCGGGTTGGATACGCAGTATTTT. Protein sequence: CASSQEGGGLDTQYF.

The chain employs TRBV2 and TRBJ1-4; D possibly corresponds to TRBD1 (6 bases). V was trimmed by 7 bases and J by 8 bases, leaving 14 bases between them. The CDR3 is 13 residues long. Germline values: CDR1 SNHLY, CDR2 FYNNEI. The CDR3 protein is CASIRGGGEKLFF. Here the CDR3 DNA reads TGTGCCAGCATCAGGGGTGGGGGAGAAAAACTGTTTTTT. The whole variable domain, filled in from reference TRBV2 and TRBJ1-4, reads EPEVTQTPSHQVTQMGQEVILRCVPISNHLYFYWYRQILGQKVEFLVSFYNNEISEKSEIFDDQFSVERPDGSNFTLKIRSTKLEDSAMYFCASIRGGGEKLFFGSGTQLSVL.

This clone appeared a few times. V usage is TRBV9 and J usage is TRBJ2-1, with 10 bases aligning to TRBD2. The CDR3 runs to 15 residues. Per germline, CDR1 SGDLS and CDR2 YYNGEE. Losses at the gene ends were 3 bases for V and 5 bases for J; bases not matched to a gene: 5. DNA of the CDR3: TGTGCCAGCAGCGGTAGCGGGGGGCGGGACAATGAGCAGTTCTTC. Amino acid sequence: CASSGSGGRDNEQFF.

Comments on this clone: Within the sample, other DNA sequences also encode this same CDR3. The chain combines TRBV6-5 with TRBJ2-7; no clear D. V was clipped by 4 bases and J by 2 bases, with 3 bases between them. The CDR3 is made up of 11 amino acids. CDR1 and CDR2 from the germline V gene are MNHEY and SVGAGI. CDR3 sequence reads: CASSFAYEQYF. The CDR3 region has the DNA TGTGCCAGCAGTTTCGCCTACGAGCAGTACTTC.

CDR3 bases: TGTGCCAGCAGCTTAGGGGCTGGGACAGATACGCAGTATTTT. This codes for CASSLGAGTDTQYF. The chain couples TRBV7-6 to TRBJ2-3, with D unclear. V was cut by 1 base and J by 3 bases, with 8 bases left in between. CDR3 length: 14 amino acids. Per the germline V gene, CDR1 is SGHVS and CDR2 is FNYEAQ. The whole variable domain, remainder taken from reference TRBV7-6 and TRBJ2-3, is GAGVSQSPRYKVTKRGQDVALRCDPISGHVSLYWYRQALGQGPEFLTYFNYEAQQDKSGLPNDRFSAERPEGSISTLTIQRTEQRDSAMYRCASSLGAGTDTQYFGPGTRLTVL.

This clone came up once. The chain carries TRBV5-1 and TRBJ2-7, with a weak D call TRBD2 (5 bases). CDR1 is SGHRS, CDR2 YFSETQ, per germline. Trimming stripped 4 bases from V and 1 base from J, with 12 bases between. The CDR3 loop spans 14 amino acids. The CDR3 protein is CASSPLTGSYEQYF. Here the CDR3 DNA reads TGCGCCAGCAGCCCCCTGACGGGATCCTACGAGCAGTACTTC.

The table lists this clone with a count of one. The chain uses TRBV6-5 and TRBJ1-5, with D possibly matching TRBD1 (6 bases). V was cut by 8 bases and J by 0 bases, with 11 bases left in between. Germline values: CDR1 MNHEY, CDR2 SVGAGI. The CDR3 spans 14 residues. CDR3 region: CASGTPYSNQPQHF. The CDR3 DNA reads as TGTGCCAGCGGGACACCTTATAGCAATCAGCCCCAGCATTTT.

The sample holds a few counts of this clone. The chain joins TRBV28 to TRBJ2-7; 10 bases map to TRBD1. Germline loops: CDR1 MDHEN, CDR2 SYDVKM. This CDR3 has 13 residues. Losses at the gene ends were 7 bases for V and 4 bases for J; bases not matched to a gene: 4. DNA of the CDR3: TGTGCCAGCACGCCGGGACAGGGGTACGAGCAGTACTTC. It encodes CASTPGQGYEQYF. Drawing the rest from reference TRBV28 and TRBJ2-7, the complete variable domain is DVKVTQSSRYLVKRTGEKVFLECVQDMDHENMFWYRQDPGLGLRLIYFSYDVKMKEKGDIPEGYSVSREKKERFSLILESASTNQTSMYLCASTPGQGYEQYFGPGTRLTVT.

The rearrangement joins TRBV11-2 to TRBJ1-1; D gene unclear. The CDR3 has 12 amino acids. Trimming stripped 3 bases from V and 4 bases from J, with 6 bases between. Per the germline V gene, CDR1 is SGHAT and CDR2 is FQNNGV. CDR3 in amino acids: CASSLRSTEAFF. Here the CDR3 DNA reads TGTGCCAGCAGCTTGAGGTCCACTGAAGCTTTCTTT.

This chain's CDR3 is CASSFLRGSYEQYF. The DNA of the CDR3 is TGTGCCAGCAGTTTCCTCCGGGGCTCCTACGAGCAGTACTTC. This chain links TRBV28 with TRBJ2-7; D is perhaps TRBD2 (5 bases). Germline loops: CDR1 MDHEN, CDR2 SYDVKM. The V end was cut by 3 bases, the J end by 0 bases, with 9 bases between. This CDR3 is built from 14 residues. Full variable domain (missing parts from reference TRBV28 and TRBJ2-7): DVKVTQSSRYLVKRTGEKVFLECVQDMDHENMFWYRQDPGLGLRLIYFSYDVKMKEKGDIPEGYSVSREKKERFSLILESASTNQTSMYLCASSFLRGSYEQYFGPGTRLTVT.